This TCR beta chain was captured in a study of CD8 T cells in Susac syndrome. Between the trimmed V and J ends, which lost 1 base and 7 bases, there was a span of 13 bases. The CDR3 has 14 residues. Germline V lookup: CDR1 SEHNR, CDR2 FQNEAQ (reference sequence). Random hexamers were used to reverse transcribe about 0.5 to 1 ug of RNA. TCRdb fed the immunoSEQ multiplex PCR reads into MiXCR, producing one record per CDR3 protein. In the table there are fewer than 60,000 distinct CDR3 sequences, approximately 95% of which are singletons. The source is a human donor with Susac syndrome. V usage is TRBV7-9 and J usage is TRBJ1-1; possible D gene TRBD1, 6 bases. The material sequenced was CD8+ T cells from PBMCs. As DNA, the CDR3 is TGTGCCAGCAGCTTAGGCGGGGGGCAGGGTGAAGCTTTCTTT. Protein product: CASSLGGGQGEAFF.